The 13 T cell receptor beta chains below were found in one sample sequenced in a study of post-analysis software for immune sequencing data. Study findings and constraints: Compared with controls, patients had more of about 5 TRBV segments, including TRBV5-6, TRBV5-1 and TRBV20-1.

Antigens of these TCRs are unknown. Incorporated into the TCR beta cDNA libraries were unique molecular identifiers, which served to reduce PCR and sequencing biases. Each CDR3 protein is one row after TCRdb ran MiXCR on the PCR reads. The sample lists about 770,000 distinct CDR3 sequences, just over 45% occurring once. Sequences were obtained from blood. The receptors stem from a girl aged 10-17 years with multiple sclerosis.

The rearrangement uses TRBV6-2 or TRBV6-3 and TRBJ2-5; D gene ambiguous. Trimming took 5 bases from V and 5 from J, leaving 9 bases between them. The CDR3 runs 12 residues. Looked up from germline, CDR1 is MNHEY and CDR2 is SVGEGT. The CDR3 is CASSQKIETQYF. The CDR3 DNA is TGTGCCAGCAGTCAGAAGATTGAGACCCAGTACTTC.

The chain uses TRBV29-1 and TRBJ2-3, with 7 bases matching TRBD2. Germline values: CDR1 SQVTM, CDR2 ANQGSEA. J was trimmed by 1 base and V by 3 bases; bases with no gene match: 4. This CDR3 has 14 residues. The CDR3 sequence: CSVDAGVRTDTQYF. The CDR3 DNA is TGCAGCGTTGACGCGGGAGTGCGCACAGATACGCAGTATTTT.

V and J are TRBV11-3 and TRBJ2-1; D unclear. There are 14 residues in the CDR3. The germline gives CDR1 SGHNT, CDR2 YENEEA. The V gene lost 5 bases and the J gene lost 2 bases, with 10 bases spanning the gap. The CDR3, as DNA: TGTGCCAGCAGCGCAGGAAGGACCTACAATGAGCAGTTCTTC. It is translated as CASSAGRTYNEQFF.

The J gene is TRBJ2-3, the V gene TRBV5-1, with 12 bases fitting TRBD2. This CDR3 contains 16 residues. In germline, CDR1 is SGHRS, CDR2 YFSETQ. The V and J ends lost 0 bases and 4 bases, in that order; junction bases with no gene match: 3. Written as DNA, the CDR3 is TGCGCCAGCAGCTTGGCGGCTAGCGGGAGGGCAGATACGCAGTATTTT. It specifies CASSLAASGRADTQYF.

This clonotype was counted only a few times. V is TRBV20-1 and J is TRBJ2-1; TRBD2 matches 7 bases. CDR1 DFQATT and CDR2 SNEGSKA come from the germline V gene (reference sequence). The trim removed 3 bases at V and 2 bases at J, leaving 7 bases unmatched. The CDR3 covers 15 residues. This chain's CDR3 is CSASQGGTTYNEQFF. The CDR3 DNA sequence: TGCAGTGCTAGCCAAGGCGGGACTACCTACAATGAGCAGTTCTTC.

The chain links TRBV15 to TRBJ2-3; D remains ambiguous. CDR3 length: 15 amino acids. V was clipped by 0 bases and J by 4 bases, with 11 bases between them. Germline loops: CDR1 LNHNV, CDR2 YYDKDF (reference sequence). The DNA of the CDR3 is TGTGCCACCAGCAGAGATGGGTCACCCGCAGATACGCAGTATTTT. Translating it yields CATSRDGSPADTQYF.

This chain connects TRBV24-1 to TRBJ2-3; no clear D. With 7 bases removed from V and 0 bases from J, the gap between germline ends came to 7 bases. Germline CDR1 KGHDR, CDR2 SFDVKD. This CDR3 has 13 residues. CDR3 bases: TGTGCCACCAGGTCCCTGAGCACAGATACGCAGTATTTT. It yields the protein CATRSLSTDTQYF.

The chain combines TRBV28 with TRBJ1-2, with D unresolved. CDR3 length: 15 amino acids. The germline V gene has CDR1 MDHEN and CDR2 SYDVKM. V was pared by 2 bases and J by 3 bases, with 13 bases between. CDR3 sequence reads: CASSLSLRHYYGYTF. The CDR3 nucleotides are TGTGCCAGCAGTTTAAGTCTTCGACATTACTATGGCTACACCTTC.

V usage is TRBV6-6 and J usage is TRBJ1-2; TRBD1 might be the D (5 bases). Germline CDR1 is MNHNY and CDR2 is SVGAGI (reference sequence). V was pared by 2 bases and J by 3 bases, with 10 bases between. CDR3 size: 14 residues. DNA for the CDR3: TGTGCCAGCAGTTACCGGGGGGAGGACTATGGCTACACCTTC. Its translation is CASSYRGEDYGYTF.

Points on this clonotype: A much larger clone lies a single base off, so this may be a read error. The chain has TRBV7-3 and TRBJ2-6; tentatively, D is TRBD1 (6 bases). Germline loops: CDR1 SGHTA, CDR2 FQGTGA. V dropped 3 bases and J dropped 0 bases, with 12 bases sitting between them. The length of the CDR3 is 17 residues. The CDR3 reads CASSFYDRCSGANVLTF. For the CDR3, the DNA is TGTGCCAGCAGCTTCTATGACAGGTGCTCTGGGGCCAACGTCCTGACTTTC.

The chain links TRBV5-1 to TRBJ1-2; 9 positions agree with TRBD1. V shed 0 bases, J shed 7 bases, and the junction held 7 bases outside the gene matches. CDR3 length: 15 residues. Germline V gene lookup returns CDR1 SGHRS and CDR2 YFSETQ. The CDR3 nucleotides are TGCGCCAGCAGCTTGGAGGGACAGGGAAGGTTTGGCTACACCTTC. Amino acid sequence: CASSLEGQGRFGYTF. Full variable domain (rest looked up from reference TRBV5-1 and TRBJ1-2): KAGVTQTPRYLIKTRGQQVTLSCSPISGHRSVSWYQQTPGQGLQFLFEYFSETQRNKGNFPGRFSGRQFSNSRSEMNVSTLELGDSALYLCASSLEGQGRFGYTFGSGTRLTVV.

V usage is TRBV29-1 and J usage is TRBJ2-5; 8 bases are shared with TRBD1. Germline lookup yields CDR1 SQVTM and CDR2 ANQGSEA. CDR3 length: 12 residues. The V segment lost 5 bases and the J segment 3 bases; nucleotides outside the gene matches: 2. CDR3 protein: CSVHRGEETQYF. The CDR3 DNA sequence: TGCAGCGTTCACAGGGGGGAAGAGACCCAGTACTTC. The variable domain in full, with the rest retrieved from reference TRBV29-1 and TRBJ2-5, is SAVISQKPSRDICQRGTSLTIQCQVDSQVTMMFWYRQQPGQSLTLIATANQGSEATYESGFVIDKFPISRPNLTFSTLTVSNMSPEDSSIYLCSVHRGEETQYFGPGTRLLVL.

This rearrangement joins TRBV12-3 or TRBV12-4 to TRBJ1-3, with D maybe TRBD1 (5 bases). V was trimmed by 6 bases and J by 0 bases, leaving 15 bases between them. This CDR3 comprises 16 residues. The CDR3, as DNA: TGTGCCAGCAGAAGACCAGGGCCAATCTCTGGAAACACCATATATTTT. Amino acids: CASRRPGPISGNTIYF.